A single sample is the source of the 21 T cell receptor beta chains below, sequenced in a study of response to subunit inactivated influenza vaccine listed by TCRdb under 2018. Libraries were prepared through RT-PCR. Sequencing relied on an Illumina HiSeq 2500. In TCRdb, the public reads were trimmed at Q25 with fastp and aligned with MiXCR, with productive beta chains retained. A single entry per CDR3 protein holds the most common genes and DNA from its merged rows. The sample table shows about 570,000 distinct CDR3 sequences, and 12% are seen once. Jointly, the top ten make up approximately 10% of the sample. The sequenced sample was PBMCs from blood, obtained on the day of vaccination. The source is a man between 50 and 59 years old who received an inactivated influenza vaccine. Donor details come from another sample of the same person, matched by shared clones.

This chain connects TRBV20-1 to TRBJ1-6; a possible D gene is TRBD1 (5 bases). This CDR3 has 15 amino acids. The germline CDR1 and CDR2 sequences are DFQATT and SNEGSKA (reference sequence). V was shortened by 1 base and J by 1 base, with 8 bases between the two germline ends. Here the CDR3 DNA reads TGCAGTGCTAGAGCGGGGGAGTCCTATAATTCACCCCTCCACTTT. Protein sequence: CSARAGESYNSPLHF.

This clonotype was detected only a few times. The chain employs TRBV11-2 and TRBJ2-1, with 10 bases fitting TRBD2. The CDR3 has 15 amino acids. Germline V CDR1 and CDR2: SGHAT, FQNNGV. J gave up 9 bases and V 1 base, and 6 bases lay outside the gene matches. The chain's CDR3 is CASSLGASGSTEQFF. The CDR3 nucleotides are TGTGCCAGCAGCTTAGGGGCTAGCGGGAGCACTGAGCAGTTCTTC.

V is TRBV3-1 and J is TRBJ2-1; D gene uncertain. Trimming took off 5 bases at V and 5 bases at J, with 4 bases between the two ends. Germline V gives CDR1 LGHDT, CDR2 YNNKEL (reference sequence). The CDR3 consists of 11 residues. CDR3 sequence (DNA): TGTGCCAGCAGCATCCACAATGAGCAGTTCTTC. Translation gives CASSIHNEQFF.

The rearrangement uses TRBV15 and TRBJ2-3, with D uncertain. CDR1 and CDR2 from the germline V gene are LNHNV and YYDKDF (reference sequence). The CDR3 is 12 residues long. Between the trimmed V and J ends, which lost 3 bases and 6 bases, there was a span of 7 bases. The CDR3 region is CATSRAWDTQYF. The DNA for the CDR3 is TGTGCCACCAGCAGGGCTTGGGATACGCAGTATTTT.

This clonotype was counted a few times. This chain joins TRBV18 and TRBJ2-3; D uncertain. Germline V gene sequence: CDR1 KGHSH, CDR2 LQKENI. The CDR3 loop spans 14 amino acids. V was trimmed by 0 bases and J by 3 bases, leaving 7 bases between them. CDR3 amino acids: CASSPPTNTDTQYF. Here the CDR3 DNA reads TGTGCCAGCTCACCACCTACTAATACAGATACGCAGTATTTT.

The DNA for the CDR3 is TGTGCCAGCAGTTACTCGACACAGCTTAGCGGGAGTGGCTACAATGAGCAGTTCTTC. Encoded protein: CASSYSTQLSGSGYNEQFF. The chain uses TRBV6-2 or TRBV6-3 and TRBJ2-1; TRBD2 matches 9 bases. The length of the CDR3 is 19 residues. Germline loops: CDR1 MNHEY, CDR2 SVGEGT. The V segment lost 0 bases and the J segment 3 bases; nucleotides outside the gene matches: 12.

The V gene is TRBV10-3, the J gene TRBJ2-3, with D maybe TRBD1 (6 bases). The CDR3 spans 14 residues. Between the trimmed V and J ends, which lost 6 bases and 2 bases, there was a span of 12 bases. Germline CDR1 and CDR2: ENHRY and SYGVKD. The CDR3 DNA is TGTGCCATCAGGAGACAGGAGCTCACAGATACGCAGTATTTT. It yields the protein CAIRRQELTDTQYF.

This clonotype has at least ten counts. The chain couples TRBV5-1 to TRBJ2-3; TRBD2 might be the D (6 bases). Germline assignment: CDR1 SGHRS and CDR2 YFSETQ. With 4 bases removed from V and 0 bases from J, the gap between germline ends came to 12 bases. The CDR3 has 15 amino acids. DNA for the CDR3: TGCGCCAGCAGCCCCTATGGGACTAGCACAGATACGCAGTATTTT. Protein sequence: CASSPYGTSTDTQYF.

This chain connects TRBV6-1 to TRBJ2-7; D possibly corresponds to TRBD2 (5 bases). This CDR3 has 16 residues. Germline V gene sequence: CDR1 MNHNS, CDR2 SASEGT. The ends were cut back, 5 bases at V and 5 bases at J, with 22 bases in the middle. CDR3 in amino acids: CASSPFRGLEANEQYF. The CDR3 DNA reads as TGTGCCAGCAGTCCATTCCGGGGATTAGAAGCTAACGAGCAGTACTTC.

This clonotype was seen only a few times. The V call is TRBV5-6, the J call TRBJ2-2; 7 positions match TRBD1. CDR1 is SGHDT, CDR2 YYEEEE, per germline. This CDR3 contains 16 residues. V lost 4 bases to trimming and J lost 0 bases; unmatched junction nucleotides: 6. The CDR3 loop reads CASSDSGTANTGELFF. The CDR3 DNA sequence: TGTGCCAGCAGCGACTCCGGGACAGCGAACACCGGGGAGCTGTTTTTT.

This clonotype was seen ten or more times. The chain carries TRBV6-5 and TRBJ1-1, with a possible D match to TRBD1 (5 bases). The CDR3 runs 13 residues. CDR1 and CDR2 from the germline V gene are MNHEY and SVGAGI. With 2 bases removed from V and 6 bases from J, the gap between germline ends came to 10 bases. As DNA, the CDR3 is TGTGCCAGCAGTTACCGGGGAGGGGCTGAAGCTTTCTTT. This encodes CASSYRGGAEAFF.

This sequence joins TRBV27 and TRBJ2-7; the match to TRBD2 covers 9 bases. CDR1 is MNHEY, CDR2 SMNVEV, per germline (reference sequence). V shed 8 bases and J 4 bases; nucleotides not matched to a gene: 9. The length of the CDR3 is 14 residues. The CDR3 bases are TGTGCCAGCTCCGAGGTAGCGGGAGCTTACGAGCAGTACTTC. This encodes CASSEVAGAYEQYF.

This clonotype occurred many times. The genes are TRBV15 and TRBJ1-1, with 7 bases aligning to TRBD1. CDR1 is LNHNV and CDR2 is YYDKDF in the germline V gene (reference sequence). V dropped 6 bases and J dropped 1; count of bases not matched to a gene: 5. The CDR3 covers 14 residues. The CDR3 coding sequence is TGTGCCACCAGTCAGGGGGGAGGGAACACTGAAGCTTTCTTT. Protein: CATSQGGGNTEAFF.

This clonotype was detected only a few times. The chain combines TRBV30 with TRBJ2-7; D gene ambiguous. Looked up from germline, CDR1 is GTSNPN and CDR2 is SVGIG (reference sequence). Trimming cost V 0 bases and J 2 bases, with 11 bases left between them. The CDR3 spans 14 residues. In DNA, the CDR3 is TGTGCCTGGAGTGTATCTTCCGGTACCTACGAGCAGTACTTC. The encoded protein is CAWSVSSGTYEQYF.

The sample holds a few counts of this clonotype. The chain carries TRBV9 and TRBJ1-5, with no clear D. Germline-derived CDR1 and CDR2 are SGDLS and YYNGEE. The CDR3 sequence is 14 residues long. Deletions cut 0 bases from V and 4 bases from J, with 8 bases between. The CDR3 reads CASSVGGDNQPQHF. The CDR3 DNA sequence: TGTGCCAGCAGCGTAGGCGGGGATAATCAGCCCCAGCATTTT. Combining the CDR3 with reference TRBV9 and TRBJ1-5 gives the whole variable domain DSGVTQTPKHLITATGQRVTLRCSPRSGDLSVYWYQQSLDQGLQFLIQYYNGEERAKGNILERFSAQQFPDLHSELNLSSLELGDSALYFCASSVGGDNQPQHFGDGTRLSIL.

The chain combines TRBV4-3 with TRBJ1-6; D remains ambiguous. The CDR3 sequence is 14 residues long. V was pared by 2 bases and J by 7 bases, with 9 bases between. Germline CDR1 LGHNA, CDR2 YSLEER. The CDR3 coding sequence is TGCGCCAGCAGCCAAAGCGAGTGGAATTCACCCCTCCACTTT. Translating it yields CASSQSEWNSPLHF.

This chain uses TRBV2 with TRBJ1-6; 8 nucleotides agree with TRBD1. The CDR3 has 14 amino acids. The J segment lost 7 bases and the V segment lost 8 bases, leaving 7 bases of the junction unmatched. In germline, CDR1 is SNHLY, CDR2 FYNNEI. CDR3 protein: CASAMGQANSPLHF. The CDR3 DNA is TGTGCCAGCGCCATGGGACAGGCAAATTCACCCCTCCACTTT. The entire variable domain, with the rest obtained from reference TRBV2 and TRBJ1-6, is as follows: EPEVTQTPSHQVTQMGQEVILRCVPISNHLYFYWYRQILGQKVEFLVSFYNNEISEKSEIFDDQFSVERPDGSNFTLKIRSTKLEDSAMYFCASAMGQANSPLHFGNGTRLTVT.

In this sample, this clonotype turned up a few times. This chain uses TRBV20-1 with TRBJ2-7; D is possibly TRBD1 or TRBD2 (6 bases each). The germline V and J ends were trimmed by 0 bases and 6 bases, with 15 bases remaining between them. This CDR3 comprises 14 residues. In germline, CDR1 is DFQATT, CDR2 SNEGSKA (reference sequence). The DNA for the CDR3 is TGCAGTGCTAGAGAGAACCGGGGGCCCAGCGAGCAGTACTTC. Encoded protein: CSARENRGPSEQYF.

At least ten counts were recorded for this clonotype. The CDR3 DNA is TGTGCTAGTGGTCTAGACACCGGGGAGCTGTTTTTT. Residues: CASGLDTGELFF. V and J are TRBV12-5 and TRBJ2-2, with D uncertain. From germline, CDR1 is LGHNT and CDR2 FRNRAP. Trimming took off 5 bases at V and 3 bases at J, with 4 bases between the two ends. This CDR3 comprises 12 residues.

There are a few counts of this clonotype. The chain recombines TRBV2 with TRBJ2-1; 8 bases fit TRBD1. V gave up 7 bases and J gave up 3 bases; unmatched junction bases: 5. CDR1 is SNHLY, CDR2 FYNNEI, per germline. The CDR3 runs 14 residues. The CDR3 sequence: CASMGQDLYNEQFF. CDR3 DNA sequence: TGTGCCAGCATGGGACAGGACCTCTACAATGAGCAGTTCTTC.

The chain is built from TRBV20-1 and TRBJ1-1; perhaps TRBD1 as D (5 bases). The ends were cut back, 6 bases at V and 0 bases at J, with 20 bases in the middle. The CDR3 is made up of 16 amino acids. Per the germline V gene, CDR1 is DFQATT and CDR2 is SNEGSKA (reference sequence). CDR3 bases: TGCAGTGCCTGCAGGTTTCGGGACTGGATGAACACTGAAGCTTTCTTT. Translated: CSACRFRDWMNTEAFF.